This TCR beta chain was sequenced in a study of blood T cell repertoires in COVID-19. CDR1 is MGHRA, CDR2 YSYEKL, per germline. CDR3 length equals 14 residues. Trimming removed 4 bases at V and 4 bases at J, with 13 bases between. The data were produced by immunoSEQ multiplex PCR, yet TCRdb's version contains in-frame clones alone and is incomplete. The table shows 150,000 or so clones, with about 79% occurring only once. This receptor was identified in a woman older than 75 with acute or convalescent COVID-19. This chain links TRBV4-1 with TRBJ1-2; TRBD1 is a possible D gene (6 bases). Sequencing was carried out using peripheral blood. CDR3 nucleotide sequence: TGCGCCAGCAGCCCCCAGGGGCCTGTCTATGGCTACACCTTC. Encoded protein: CASSPQGPVYGYTF.